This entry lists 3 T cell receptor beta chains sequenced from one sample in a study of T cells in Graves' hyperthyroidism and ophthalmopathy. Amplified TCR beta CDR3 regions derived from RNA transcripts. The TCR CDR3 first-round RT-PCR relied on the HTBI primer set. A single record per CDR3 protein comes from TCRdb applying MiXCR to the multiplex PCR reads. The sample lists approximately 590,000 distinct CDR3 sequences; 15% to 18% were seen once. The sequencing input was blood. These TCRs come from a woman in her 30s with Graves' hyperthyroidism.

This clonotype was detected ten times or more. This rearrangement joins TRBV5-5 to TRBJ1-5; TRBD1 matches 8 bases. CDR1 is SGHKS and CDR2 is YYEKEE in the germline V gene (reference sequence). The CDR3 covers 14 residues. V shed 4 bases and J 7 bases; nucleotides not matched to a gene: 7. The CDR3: CASSGDRLGQPQHF. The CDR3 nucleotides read TGTGCCAGCAGCGGGGACAGGCTTGGACAGCCCCAGCATTTT.

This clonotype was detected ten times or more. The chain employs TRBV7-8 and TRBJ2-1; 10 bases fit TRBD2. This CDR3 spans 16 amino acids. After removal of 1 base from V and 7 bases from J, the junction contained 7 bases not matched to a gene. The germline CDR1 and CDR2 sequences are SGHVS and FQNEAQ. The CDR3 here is CASSLGAGGPLNEQFF. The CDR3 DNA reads TGTGCCAGCAGCTTAGGAGCGGGAGGGCCCCTTAATGAGCAGTTCTTC.

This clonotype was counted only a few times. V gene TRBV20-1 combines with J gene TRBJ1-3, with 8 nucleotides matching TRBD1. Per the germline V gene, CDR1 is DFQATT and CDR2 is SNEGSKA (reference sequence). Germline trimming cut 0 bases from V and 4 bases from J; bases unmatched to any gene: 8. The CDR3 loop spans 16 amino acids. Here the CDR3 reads CSAREVGQGSGNTIYF. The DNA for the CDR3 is TGCAGTGCTAGAGAAGTAGGACAGGGTTCGGGAAACACCATATATTTT.